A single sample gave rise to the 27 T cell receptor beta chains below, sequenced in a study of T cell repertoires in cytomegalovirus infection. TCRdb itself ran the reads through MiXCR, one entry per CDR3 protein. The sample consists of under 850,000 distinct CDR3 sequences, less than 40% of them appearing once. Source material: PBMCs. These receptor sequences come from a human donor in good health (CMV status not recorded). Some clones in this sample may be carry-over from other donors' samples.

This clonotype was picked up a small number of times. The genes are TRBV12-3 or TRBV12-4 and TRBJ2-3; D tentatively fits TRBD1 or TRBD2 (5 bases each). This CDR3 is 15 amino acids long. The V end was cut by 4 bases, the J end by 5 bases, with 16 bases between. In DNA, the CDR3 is TGTGCCAGCAGTTGGGGACCGTCACGGCAAGATACGCAGTATTTT. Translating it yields CASSWGPSRQDTQYF.

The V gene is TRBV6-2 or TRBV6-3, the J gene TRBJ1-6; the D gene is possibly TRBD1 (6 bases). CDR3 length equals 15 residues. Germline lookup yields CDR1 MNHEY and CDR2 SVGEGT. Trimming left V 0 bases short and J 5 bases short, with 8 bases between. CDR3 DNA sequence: TGTGCCAGCAGTTACTCAGGGGGAGATAATTCACCCCTCCACTTT. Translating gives CASSYSGGDNSPLHF.

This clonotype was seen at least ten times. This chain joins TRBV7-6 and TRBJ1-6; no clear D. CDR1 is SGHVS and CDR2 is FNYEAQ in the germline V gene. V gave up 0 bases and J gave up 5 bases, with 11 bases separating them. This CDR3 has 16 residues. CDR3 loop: CASSLARGADNSPLHF. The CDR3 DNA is TGTGCCAGCAGCTTAGCTCGAGGAGCCGATAATTCACCCCTCCACTTT.

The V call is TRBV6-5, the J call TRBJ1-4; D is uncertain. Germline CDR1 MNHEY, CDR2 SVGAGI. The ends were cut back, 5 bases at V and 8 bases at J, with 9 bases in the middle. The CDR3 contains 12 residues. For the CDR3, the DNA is TGTGCCAGCAGTACCGGGGAGGAAAAACTGTTTTTT. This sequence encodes CASSTGEEKLFF.

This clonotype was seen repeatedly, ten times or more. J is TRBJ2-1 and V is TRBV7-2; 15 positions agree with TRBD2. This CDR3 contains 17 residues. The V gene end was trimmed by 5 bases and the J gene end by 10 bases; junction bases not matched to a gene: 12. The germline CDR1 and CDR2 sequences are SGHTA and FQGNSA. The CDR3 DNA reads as TGTGCCAGCAGCCTCGGGACTAGCGGGAGGTTCCTCGGAGAGCAGTTCTTC. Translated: CASSLGTSGRFLGEQFF.

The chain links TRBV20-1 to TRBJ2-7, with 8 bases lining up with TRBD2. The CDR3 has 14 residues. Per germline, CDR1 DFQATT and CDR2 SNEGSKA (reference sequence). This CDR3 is CSLGHSGITYEQYF. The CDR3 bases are TGCAGCCTGGGCCATAGCGGGATCACCTACGAGCAGTACTTC.

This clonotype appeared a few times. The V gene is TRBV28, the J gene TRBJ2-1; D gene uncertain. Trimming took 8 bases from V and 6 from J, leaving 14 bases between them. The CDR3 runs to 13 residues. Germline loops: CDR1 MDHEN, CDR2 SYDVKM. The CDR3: CASGIQKPNEQFF. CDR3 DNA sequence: TGTGCCAGCGGTATACAGAAGCCCAATGAGCAGTTCTTC.

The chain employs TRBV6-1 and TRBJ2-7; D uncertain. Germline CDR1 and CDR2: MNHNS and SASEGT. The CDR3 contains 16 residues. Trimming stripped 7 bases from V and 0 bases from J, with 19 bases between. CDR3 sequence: CASTTGGRPFSYEQYF. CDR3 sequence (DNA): TGTGCCAGCACTACGGGCGGCAGGCCCTTCTCCTACGAGCAGTACTTC.

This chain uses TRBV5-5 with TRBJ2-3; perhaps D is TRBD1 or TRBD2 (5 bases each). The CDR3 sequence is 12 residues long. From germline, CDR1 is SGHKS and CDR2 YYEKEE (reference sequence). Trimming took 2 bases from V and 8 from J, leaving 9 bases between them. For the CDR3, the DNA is TGTGCCAGCAGCTTTCAGGGAGCTACGCAGTATTTT. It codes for CASSFQGATQYF.

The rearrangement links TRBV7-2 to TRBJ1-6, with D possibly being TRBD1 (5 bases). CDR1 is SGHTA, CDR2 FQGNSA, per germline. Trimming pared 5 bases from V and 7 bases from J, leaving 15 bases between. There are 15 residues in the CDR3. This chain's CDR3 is CASSPSLQANSPLHF. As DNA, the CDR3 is TGTGCCAGCAGCCCGAGTCTACAGGCCAATTCACCCCTCCACTTT.

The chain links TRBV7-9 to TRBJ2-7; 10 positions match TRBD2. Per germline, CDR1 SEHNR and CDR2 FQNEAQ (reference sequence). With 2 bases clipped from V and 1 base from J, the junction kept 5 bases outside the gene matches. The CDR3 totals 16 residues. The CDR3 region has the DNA TGTGCCAGCAGCTTATGGGCTAGCGGGAGTTCCTACGAGCAGTACTTC. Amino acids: CASSLWASGSSYEQYF.

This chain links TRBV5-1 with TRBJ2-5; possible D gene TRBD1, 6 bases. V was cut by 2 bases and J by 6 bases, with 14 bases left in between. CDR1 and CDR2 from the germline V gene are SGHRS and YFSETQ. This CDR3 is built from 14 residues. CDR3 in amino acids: CASSFSGVEKTQYF. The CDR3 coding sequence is TGCGCCAGCAGCTTCTCAGGGGTCGAAAAGACCCAGTACTTC.

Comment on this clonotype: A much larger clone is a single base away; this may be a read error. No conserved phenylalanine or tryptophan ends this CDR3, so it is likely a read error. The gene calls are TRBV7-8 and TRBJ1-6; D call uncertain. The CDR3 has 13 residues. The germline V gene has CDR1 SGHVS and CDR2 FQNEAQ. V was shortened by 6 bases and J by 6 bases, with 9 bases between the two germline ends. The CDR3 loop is CASRPTLNSPLHL. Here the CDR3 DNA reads TGTGCCAGCAGGCCGACACTTAATTCACCCCTCCACTTG.

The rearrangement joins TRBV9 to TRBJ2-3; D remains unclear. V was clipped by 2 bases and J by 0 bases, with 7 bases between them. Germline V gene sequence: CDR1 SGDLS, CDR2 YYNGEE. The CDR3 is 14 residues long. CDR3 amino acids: CASSVVGSTDTQYF. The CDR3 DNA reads TGTGCCAGCAGCGTGGTCGGGAGCACAGATACGCAGTATTTT. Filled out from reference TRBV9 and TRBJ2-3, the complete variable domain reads DSGVTQTPKHLITATGQRVTLRCSPRSGDLSVYWYQQSLDQGLQFLIQYYNGEERAKGNILERFSAQQFPDLHSELNLSSLELGDSALYFCASSVVGSTDTQYFGPGTRLTVL.

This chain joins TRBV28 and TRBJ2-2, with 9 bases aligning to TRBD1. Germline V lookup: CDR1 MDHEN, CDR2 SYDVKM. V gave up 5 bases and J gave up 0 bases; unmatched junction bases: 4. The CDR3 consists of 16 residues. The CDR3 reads CASSGWTGANTGELFF. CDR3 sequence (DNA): TGTGCCAGCAGTGGATGGACAGGGGCGAACACCGGGGAGCTGTTTTTT. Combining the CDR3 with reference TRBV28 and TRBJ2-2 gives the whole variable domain DVKVTQSSRYLVKRTGEKVFLECVQDMDHENMFWYRQDPGLGLRLIYFSYDVKMKEKGDIPEGYSVSREKKERFSLILESASTNQTSMYLCASSGWTGANTGELFFGEGSRLTVL.

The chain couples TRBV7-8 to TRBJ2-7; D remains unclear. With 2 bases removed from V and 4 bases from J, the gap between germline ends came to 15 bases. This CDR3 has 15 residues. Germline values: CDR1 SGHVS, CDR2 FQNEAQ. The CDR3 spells CASSLLESTEYEQYF. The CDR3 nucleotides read TGTGCCAGCAGCTTACTCGAATCGACCGAGTACGAGCAGTACTTC.

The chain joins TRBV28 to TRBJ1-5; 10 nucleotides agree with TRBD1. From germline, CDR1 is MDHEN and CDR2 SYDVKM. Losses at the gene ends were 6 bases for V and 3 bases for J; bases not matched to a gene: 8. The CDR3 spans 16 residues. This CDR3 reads CASSDPGQGINQPQHF. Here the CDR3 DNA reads TGTGCCAGCAGCGATCCGGGACAGGGGATCAATCAGCCCCAGCATTTT.

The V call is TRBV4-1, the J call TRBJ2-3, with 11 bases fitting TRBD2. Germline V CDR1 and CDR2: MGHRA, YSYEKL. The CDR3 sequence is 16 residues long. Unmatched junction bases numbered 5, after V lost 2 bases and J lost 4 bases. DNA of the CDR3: TGCGCCAGCAGCCAACCTCTTAGCGGGAGGGCAGATACGCAGTATTTT. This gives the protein CASSQPLSGRADTQYF.

CDR3 sequence (DNA): TGTGCCAGCAGATCGGACAGGGGGCCTGGTGGCTACACCTTC. Residues: CASRSDRGPGGYTF. The chain links TRBV28 to TRBJ1-2; 11 positions match TRBD1. V shed 6 bases, J shed 7 bases, and the junction held 7 bases outside the gene matches. The CDR3 length is 14 residues. Germline loops: CDR1 MDHEN, CDR2 SYDVKM.

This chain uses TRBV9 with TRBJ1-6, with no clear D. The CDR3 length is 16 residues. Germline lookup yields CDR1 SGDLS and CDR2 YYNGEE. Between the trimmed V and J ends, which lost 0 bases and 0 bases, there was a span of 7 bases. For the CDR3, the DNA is TGTGCCAGCAGCGTAGGTGGGAGCTCCTATAATTCACCCCTCCACTTT. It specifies CASSVGGSSYNSPLHF.

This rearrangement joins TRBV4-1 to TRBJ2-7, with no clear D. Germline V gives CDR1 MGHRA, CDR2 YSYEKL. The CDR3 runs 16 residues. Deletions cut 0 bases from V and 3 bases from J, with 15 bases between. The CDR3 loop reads CASSQDPDRGFYEQYF. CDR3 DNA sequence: TGCGCCAGCAGCCAAGATCCCGATAGAGGATTCTACGAGCAGTACTTC.

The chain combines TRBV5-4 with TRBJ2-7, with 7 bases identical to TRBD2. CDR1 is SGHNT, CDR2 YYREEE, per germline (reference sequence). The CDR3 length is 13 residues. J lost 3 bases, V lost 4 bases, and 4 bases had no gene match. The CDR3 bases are TGTGCCAGCAGCGCGGGGGTCGTCTACGAGCAGTACTTC. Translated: CASSAGVVYEQYF.

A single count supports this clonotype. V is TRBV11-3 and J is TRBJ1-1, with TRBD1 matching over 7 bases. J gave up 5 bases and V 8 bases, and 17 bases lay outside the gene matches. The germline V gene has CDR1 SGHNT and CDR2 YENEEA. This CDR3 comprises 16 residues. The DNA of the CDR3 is TGTGCCAGCTGCCGACAGGGAAAATTTTTCCGGACTGAAGCTTTCTTT. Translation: CASCRQGKFFRTEAFF. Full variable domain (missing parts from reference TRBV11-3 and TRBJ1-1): EAGVVQSPRYKIIEKKQPVAFWCNPISGHNTLYWYLQNLGQGPELLIRYENEEAVDDSQLPKDRFSAERLKGVDSTLKIQPAELGDSAVYLCASCRQGKFFRTEAFFGQGTRLTVV.

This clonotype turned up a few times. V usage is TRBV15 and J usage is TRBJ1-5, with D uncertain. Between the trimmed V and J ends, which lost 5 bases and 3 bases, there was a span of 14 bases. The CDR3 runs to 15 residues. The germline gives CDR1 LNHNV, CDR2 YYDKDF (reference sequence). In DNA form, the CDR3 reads TGTGCCACCAGCGTCTACATAGAGACCAATCAGCCCCAGCATTTT. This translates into CATSVYIETNQPQHF.

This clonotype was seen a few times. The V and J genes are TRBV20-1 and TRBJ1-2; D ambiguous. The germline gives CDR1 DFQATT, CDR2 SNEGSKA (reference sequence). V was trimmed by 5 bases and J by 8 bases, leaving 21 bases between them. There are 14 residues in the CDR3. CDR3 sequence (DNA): TGCAGTGCTTCCGCGGCCCGGGGAACTGCGGGCTACACCTTC. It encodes CSASAARGTAGYTF.

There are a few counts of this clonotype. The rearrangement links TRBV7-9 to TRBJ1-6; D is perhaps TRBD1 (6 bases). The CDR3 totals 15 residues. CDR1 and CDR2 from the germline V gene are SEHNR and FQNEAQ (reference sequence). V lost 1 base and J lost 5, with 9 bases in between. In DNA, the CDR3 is TGTGCCAGCAGCTTAGGGGCAGGGGATAATTCACCCCTCCACTTT. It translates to CASSLGAGDNSPLHF.

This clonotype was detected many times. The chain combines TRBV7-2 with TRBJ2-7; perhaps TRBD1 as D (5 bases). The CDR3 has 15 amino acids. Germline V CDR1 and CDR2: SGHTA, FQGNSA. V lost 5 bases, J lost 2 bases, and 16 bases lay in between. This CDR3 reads CASSAQDTPAYEQYF. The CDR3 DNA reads TGTGCCAGCAGCGCACAGGATACCCCTGCCTACGAGCAGTACTTC.